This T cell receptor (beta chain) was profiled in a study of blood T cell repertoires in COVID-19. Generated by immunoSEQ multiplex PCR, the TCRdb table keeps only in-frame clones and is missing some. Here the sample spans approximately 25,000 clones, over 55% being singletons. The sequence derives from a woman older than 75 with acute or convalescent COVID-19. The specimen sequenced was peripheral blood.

CDR3: CASSEAGGQYF. The DNA for the CDR3 is TGTGCCAGCAGTGAAGCAGGGGGACAGTACTTC. This chain connects TRBV2 to TRBJ2-4; possibly TRBD1 for D (6 bases). Germline assignment: CDR1 SNHLY and CDR2 FYNNEI. The V gene lost 0 bases and the J gene lost 13 bases, with 7 bases spanning the gap. The CDR3 has 11 residues.